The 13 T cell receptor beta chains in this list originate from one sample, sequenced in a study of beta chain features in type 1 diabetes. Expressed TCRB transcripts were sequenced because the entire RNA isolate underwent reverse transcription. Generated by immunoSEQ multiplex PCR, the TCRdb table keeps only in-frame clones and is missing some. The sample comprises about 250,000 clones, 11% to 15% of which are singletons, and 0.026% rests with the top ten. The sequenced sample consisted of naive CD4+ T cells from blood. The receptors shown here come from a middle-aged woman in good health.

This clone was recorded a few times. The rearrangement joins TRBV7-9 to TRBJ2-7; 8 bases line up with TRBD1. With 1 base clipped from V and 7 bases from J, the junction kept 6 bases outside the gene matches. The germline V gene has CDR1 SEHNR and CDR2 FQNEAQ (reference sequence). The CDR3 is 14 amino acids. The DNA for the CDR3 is TGTGCCAGCAGCTTAGAGAATGACAGGGGAGAGCAGTACTTC. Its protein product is CASSLENDRGEQYF.

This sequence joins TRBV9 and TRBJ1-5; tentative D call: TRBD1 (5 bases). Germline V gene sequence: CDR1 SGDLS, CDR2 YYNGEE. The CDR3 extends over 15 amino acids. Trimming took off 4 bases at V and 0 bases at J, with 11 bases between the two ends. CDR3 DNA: TGTGCCAGCAGCCCCACAGGAAATAGCAATCAGCCCCAGCATTTT. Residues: CASSPTGNSNQPQHF. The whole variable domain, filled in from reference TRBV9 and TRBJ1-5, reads DSGVTQTPKHLITATGQRVTLRCSPRSGDLSVYWYQQSLDQGLQFLIQYYNGEERAKGNILERFSAQQFPDLHSELNLSSLELGDSALYFCASSPTGNSNQPQHFGDGTRLSIL.

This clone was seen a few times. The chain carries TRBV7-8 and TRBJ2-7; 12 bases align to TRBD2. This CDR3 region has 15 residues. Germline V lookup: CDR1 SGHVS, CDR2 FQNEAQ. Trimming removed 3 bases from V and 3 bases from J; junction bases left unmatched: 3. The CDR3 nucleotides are TGTGCCAGCAGCTTGAGACTAGCGGGGGTCTACGAGCAGTACTTC. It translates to CASSLRLAGVYEQYF.

In DNA, the CDR3 is TGTGCCAGCAGCTACATTAGCGAGCCGGAGACCCAGTACTTC. It yields the protein CASSYISEPETQYF. The V call is TRBV11-2, the J call TRBJ2-5; D is possibly TRBD2 (5 bases). Germline values: CDR1 SGHAT, CDR2 FQNNGV. Trimming left V 4 bases short and J 5 bases short, with 14 bases between. The CDR3 is made up of 14 amino acids.

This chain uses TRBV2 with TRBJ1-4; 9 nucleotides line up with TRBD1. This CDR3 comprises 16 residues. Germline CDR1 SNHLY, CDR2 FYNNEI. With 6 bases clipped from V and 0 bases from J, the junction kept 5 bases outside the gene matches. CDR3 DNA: TGTGCCAGCAGCTACAGGGGGCCCTCAACTAATGAAAAACTGTTTTTT. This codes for CASSYRGPSTNEKLFF.

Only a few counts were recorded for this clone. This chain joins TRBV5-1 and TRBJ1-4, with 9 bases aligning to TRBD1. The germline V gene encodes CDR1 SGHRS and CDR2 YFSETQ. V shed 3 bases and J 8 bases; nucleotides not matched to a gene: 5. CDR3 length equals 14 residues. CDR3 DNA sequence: TGCGCCAGCAGCTACCGGGACAGGGACGAAAAACTGTTTTTT. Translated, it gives CASSYRDRDEKLFF.

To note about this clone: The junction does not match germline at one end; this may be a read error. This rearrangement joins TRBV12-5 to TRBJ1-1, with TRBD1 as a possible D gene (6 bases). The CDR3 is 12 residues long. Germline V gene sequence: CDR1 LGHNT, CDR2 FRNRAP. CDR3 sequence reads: CASNIATGFPDF. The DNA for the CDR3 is TGTGCTAGCAATATTGCGACAGGTTTCCCCGACTTT.

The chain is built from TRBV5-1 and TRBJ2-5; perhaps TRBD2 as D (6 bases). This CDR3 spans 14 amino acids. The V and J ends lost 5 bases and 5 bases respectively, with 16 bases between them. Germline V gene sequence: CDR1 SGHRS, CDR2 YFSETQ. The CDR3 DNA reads TGCGCCAGCAGTCTAGTAGGAGGGAGGGAGACCCAGTACTTC. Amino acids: CASSLVGGRETQYF.

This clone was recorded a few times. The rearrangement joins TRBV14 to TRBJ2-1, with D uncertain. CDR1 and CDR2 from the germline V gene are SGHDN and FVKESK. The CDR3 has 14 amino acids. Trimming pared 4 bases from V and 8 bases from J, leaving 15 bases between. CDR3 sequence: CASSPRLFSDEQFF. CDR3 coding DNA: TGTGCCAGCAGCCCCAGACTGTTTAGTGATGAGCAGTTCTTC. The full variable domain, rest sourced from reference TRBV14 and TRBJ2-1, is EAGVTQFPSHSVIEKGQTVTLRCDPISGHDNLYWYRRVMGKEIKFLLHFVKESKQDESGMPNNRFLAERTGGTYSTLKVQPAELEDSGVYFCASSPRLFSDEQFFGPGTRLTVL.

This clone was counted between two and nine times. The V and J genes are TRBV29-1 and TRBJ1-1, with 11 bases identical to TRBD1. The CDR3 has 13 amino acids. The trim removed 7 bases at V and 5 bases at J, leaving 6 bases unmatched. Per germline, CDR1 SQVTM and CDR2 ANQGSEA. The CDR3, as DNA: TGCAGCGCGAGCGGGACAGGGGGAACTGAAGCTTTCTTT. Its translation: CSASGTGGTEAFF.

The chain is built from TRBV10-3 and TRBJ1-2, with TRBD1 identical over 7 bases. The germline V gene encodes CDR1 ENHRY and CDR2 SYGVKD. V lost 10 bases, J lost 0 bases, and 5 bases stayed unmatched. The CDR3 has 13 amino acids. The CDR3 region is CATTGQTNYGYTF. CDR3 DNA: TGTGCCACTACGGGACAGACTAACTATGGCTACACCTTC.

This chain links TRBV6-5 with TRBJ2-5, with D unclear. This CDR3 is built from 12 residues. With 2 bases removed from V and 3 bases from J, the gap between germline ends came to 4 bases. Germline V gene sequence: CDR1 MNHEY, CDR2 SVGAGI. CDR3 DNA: TGTGCCAGCAGTTACGGCAAAGAGACCCAGTACTTC. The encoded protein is CASSYGKETQYF.

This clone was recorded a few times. The CDR3 loop reads CASTRDRGLNSPLHF. CDR3 nucleotide sequence: TGTGCCAGCACTAGGGACAGGGGGCTTAATTCACCCCTCCACTTT. The J gene is TRBJ1-6, the V gene TRBV6-6, with 12 bases matching TRBD1. CDR3 length: 15 amino acids. Germline CDR1 reads MNHNY; CDR2 reads SVGAGI (reference sequence). V shed 7 bases and J 6 bases; nucleotides not matched to a gene: 4.